These 14 T cell receptor beta chains were all obtained from the same sample, sequenced in a study of T cell responses to AZD1222 COVID-19 vaccine. Profiling relied on immunoSEQ multiplex PCR, and the TCRdb table lists in-frame clones only, not all of them. The sample holds 140,000 or so clones, nearly 90% seen once. This material consisted of peripheral blood, taken 28 days after the second dose of the MenACWY control vaccine. The origin of the receptors is an adult who received the MenACWY meningococcal vaccine as a control.

The chain couples TRBV7-2 to TRBJ1-5, with 10 bases lining up with TRBD1. CDR1 SGHTA and CDR2 FQGNSA come from the germline V gene. CDR3 size: 17 residues. V dropped 6 bases and J dropped 1; count of bases not matched to a gene: 9. The CDR3 reads CASSGDRGVRSNQPQHF. The CDR3 DNA follows: TGTGCCAGCAGTGGGGACAGGGGAGTTCGGAGCAATCAGCCCCAGCATTTT.

The gene calls are TRBV9 and TRBJ1-2; D is unclear. This CDR3 region has 15 residues. Trimming removed 0 bases from V and 0 bases from J, with 9 bases in between. CDR1 and CDR2 from the germline V gene are SGDLS and YYNGEE. The CDR3 coding sequence is TGTGCCAGCAGCGTAGAACCGCAAGCTAACTATGGCTACACCTTC. The encoded protein is CASSVEPQANYGYTF. Together with reference TRBV9 and TRBJ1-2, the CDR3 gives the full variable domain: DSGVTQTPKHLITATGQRVTLRCSPRSGDLSVYWYQQSLDQGLQFLIQYYNGEERAKGNILERFSAQQFPDLHSELNLSSLELGDSALYFCASSVEPQANYGYTFGSGTRLTVV.

The chain recombines TRBV4-3 with TRBJ1-1; D is unclear. This CDR3 spans 14 amino acids. With 1 base removed from V and 0 bases from J, the gap between germline ends came to 6 bases. Germline V gene data show CDR1 as LGHNA and CDR2 as YSLEER. The CDR3 DNA reads TGCGCCAGCAGCCAAGCTCTGATGAACACTGAAGCTTTCTTT. It yields the protein CASSQALMNTEAFF.

This clone was recorded once. V is TRBV19 and J is TRBJ2-7, with 10 bases that match TRBD1. This CDR3 is built from 15 residues. Germline loops: CDR1 LNHDA, CDR2 SQIVND (reference sequence). The trim removed 4 bases at V and 3 bases at J, leaving 6 bases unmatched. CDR3 coding DNA: TGTGCCAGTAGTAGACCGGGACAGGGGTTCTACGAGCAGTACTTC. This gives the protein CASSRPGQGFYEQYF.

The chain is built from TRBV24-1 and TRBJ2-1; the D gene could be TRBD1 or TRBD2 (5 bases each). Germline assignment: CDR1 KGHDR and CDR2 SFDVKD. Deletions cut 1 base from V and 10 bases from J, with 22 bases between. CDR3 length: 17 residues. CDR3 sequence (DNA): TGTGCCACCAGTGATTTATCCCGGACGAAAGGGACGAGGGAGCAGTTCTTC. This translates into CATSDLSRTKGTREQFF.

J is TRBJ2-3 and V is TRBV9; D not resolved. The germline V gene encodes CDR1 SGDLS and CDR2 YYNGEE. This CDR3 has 14 residues. Trimming left V 0 bases short and J 5 bases short, with 10 bases between. The CDR3 nucleotides are TGTGCCAGCAGCGTAGCCTCCTCGGAAGATACGCAGTATTTT. Protein product: CASSVASSEDTQYF.

V usage is TRBV5-5 and J usage is TRBJ1-6, with D possibly TRBD1 on 5 matching bases. The germline CDR1 and CDR2 sequences are SGHKS and YYEKEE (reference sequence). CDR3 length: 16 amino acids. The V end was cut by 4 bases, the J end by 4 bases, with 15 bases between. CDR3 region: CASSPGGSYYNSPLHF. For the CDR3, the DNA is TGTGCCAGCAGCCCCGGGGGGAGTTATTATAATTCACCCCTCCACTTT.

The chain links TRBV7-2 to TRBJ2-7, with a possible D match to TRBD1 (5 bases). There are 14 residues in the CDR3. Germline CDR1 reads SGHTA; CDR2 reads FQGNSA. The ends were cut back, 3 bases at V and 3 bases at J, with 12 bases in the middle. The DNA of the CDR3 is TGTGCCAGCAGCTTGCGGCAGGGTGGCTACGAGCAGTACTTC. Translating gives CASSLRQGGYEQYF.

J is TRBJ1-4 and V is TRBV29-1; 9 bases are a match to TRBD1. In germline, CDR1 is SQVTM, CDR2 ANQGSEA. Unmatched junction bases numbered 9, after V lost 0 bases and J lost 4 bases. The CDR3 consists of 17 residues. The CDR3 protein is CSVEDRLRDRVNEKLFF. Written as DNA, the CDR3 is TGCAGCGTTGAAGATCGTCTCCGGGACAGGGTTAATGAAAAACTGTTTTTT.

The CDR3 spells CASSLAGVYEQYF. In DNA form, the CDR3 reads TGTGCCAGCAGCCTCGCAGGGGTCTACGAGCAGTACTTC. The chain couples TRBV5-6 to TRBJ2-7; D possibly corresponds to TRBD1 (6 bases). Germline loops: CDR1 SGHDT, CDR2 YYEEEE. The V and J ends lost 4 bases and 3 bases respectively, with 11 bases between them. The CDR3 is 13 amino acids.

The chain recombines TRBV3-1 (or the pseudogene TRBV3-2) with TRBJ2-7, with D maybe TRBD2 (6 bases). Trimming stripped 3 bases from V and 6 bases from J, with 9 bases between. The CDR3 spans 12 residues. CDR1 and CDR2 from the germline V gene are LGHDT and YNNKEL (reference sequence). Here the CDR3 reads CASSQRGGEQYF. The CDR3 region has the DNA TGTGCCAGCAGCCAGAGGGGAGGCGAGCAGTACTTC.

This clone has more than one count but fewer than ten. The chain links TRBV5-1 to TRBJ2-5, with 8 positions matching TRBD2. The CDR3 covers 12 residues. Germline CDR1 SGHRS, CDR2 YFSETQ. Trimming removed 7 bases from V and 4 bases from J; junction bases left unmatched: 3. CDR3 DNA: TGCGCCAGCGGCGGACTAGCAGAGACCCAGTACTTC. This sequence encodes CASGGLAETQYF.

This clone was seen only once. This chain joins TRBV6-2 or TRBV6-3 and TRBJ2-2, with D possibly being TRBD2 (6 bases). The germline gives CDR1 MNHEY, CDR2 SVGEGT. With 2 bases removed from V and 2 bases from J, the gap between germline ends came to 12 bases. The CDR3 loop spans 16 amino acids. CDR3 sequence (DNA): TGTGCCAGCAGTTACCAGGGACTCCAAAACACCGGGGAGCTGTTTTTT. This sequence encodes CASSYQGLQNTGELFF.

The chain is built from TRBV7-2 and TRBJ2-1; possible D gene TRBD2, 6 bases. Looked up from germline, CDR1 is SGHTA and CDR2 is FQGNSA. V lost 5 bases to trimming and J lost 13 bases, with 15 bases between them. The CDR3 contains 12 residues. CDR3 residues: CASSLGTGLQFF. CDR3 DNA: TGTGCCAGCAGCCTAGGGACCGGACTACAGTTCTTC.